A single sample gave rise to the 24 T cell receptor beta chains below, sequenced in a study of cytomegalovirus exposure and HLA in healthy donors. Amplification used 60 Vbeta primers and 13 Jbeta primers. Measured with immunoSEQ multiplex PCR; TCRdb has only the in-frame clones, and not every one. This sample has about 99,000 clones, with 10% found just once. The sequenced sample consisted of PBMCs. Receptors originate from a man between 35 and 55 years old in good health and CMV-seropositive.

The sample holds many counts of this clone. The chain recombines TRBV5-4 with TRBJ2-3, with a possible D match to TRBD2 (6 bases). There are 15 residues in the CDR3. V lost 4 bases and J lost 4, with 16 bases in between. Germline values: CDR1 SGHNT, CDR2 YYREEE (reference sequence). CDR3 sequence (DNA): TGTGCCAGCAGCCCGGAGGGAGCCCGGGCAGATACGCAGTATTTT. Amino acid sequence: CASSPEGARADTQYF.

CDR3 in DNA: TGTGCCAGCAGTCTCAGACAGAAGAACACTGAAGCTTTCTTT. Its protein product is CASSLRQKNTEAFF. This rearrangement joins TRBV28 to TRBJ1-1, with a possible D match to TRBD1 (5 bases). V lost 5 bases, J lost 1 base, and 11 bases lay in between. The germline gives CDR1 MDHEN, CDR2 SYDVKM. This CDR3 is 14 amino acids long.

The sample holds a few counts of this clone. The chain employs TRBV6-4 and TRBJ2-7; TRBD2 might be the D (5 bases). This CDR3 is 13 amino acids long. The germline V gene encodes CDR1 MRHNA and CDR2 SNTAGT. V gave up 3 bases and J gave up 7 bases, with 13 bases separating them. The CDR3 DNA is TGTGCCAGCAGTGAATACGGAGGTGGAGAGCAGTACTTC. Protein sequence: CASSEYGGGEQYF.

This clone was seen a few times. This chain connects TRBV13 to TRBJ2-7; 7 bases match TRBD1. Germline V CDR1 and CDR2: PRHDT, FYEKMQ (reference sequence). The CDR3 is 18 residues long. J lost 0 bases, V lost 1 base, and 12 bases had no gene match. CDR3 in amino acids: CASSLEGLRQGSSYEQYF. DNA of the CDR3: TGTGCCAGCAGCTTAGAGGGGTTGCGACAGGGAAGCTCCTACGAGCAGTACTTC.

This clone was found a few times. As DNA, the CDR3 is TGTGCCAGTAGCCTTAGCGGGAGGAATTACGAGCAGTACTTC. Protein: CASSLSGRNYEQYF. This chain connects TRBV19 to TRBJ2-7; TRBD2 agrees at 10 bases. The CDR3 runs to 14 residues. J was trimmed by 4 bases and V by 6 bases; bases with no gene match: 6. In germline, CDR1 is LNHDA, CDR2 SQIVND (reference sequence).

In this sample, this clone turned up a few times. The chain recombines TRBV7-2 with TRBJ2-2; 8 nucleotides line up with TRBD1. There are 14 residues in the CDR3. J was trimmed by 6 bases and V by 3 bases; bases with no gene match: 3. Germline lookup yields CDR1 SGHTA and CDR2 FQGNSA. Written as DNA, the CDR3 is TGTGCCAGCAGCTTGACAGGGGCCGCCGGGGAGCTGTTTTTT. Translating gives CASSLTGAAGELFF.

The chain couples TRBV5-5 to TRBJ1-5, with D possibly TRBD1 on 5 matching bases. V was shortened by 4 bases and J by 3 bases, with 14 bases between the two germline ends. The CDR3 covers 15 residues. CDR1 and CDR2 from the germline V gene are SGHKS and YYEKEE (reference sequence). The CDR3 bases are TGTGCCAGCAGCCCGGGGGGGGGATACAATCAGCCCCAGCATTTT. This translates into CASSPGGGYNQPQHF.

The rearrangement joins TRBV19 to TRBJ1-2; 7 positions agree with TRBD1. Trimming at V came to 6 bases and at J to 0 bases, leaving 4 bases not matched to a gene. The CDR3 sequence is 14 residues long. CDR1 is LNHDA and CDR2 is SQIVND in the germline V gene (reference sequence). CDR3 nucleotide sequence: TGTGCCAGTAGAAATGACAGGGCTAACTATGGCTACACCTTC. This sequence encodes CASRNDRANYGYTF. Filled out from reference TRBV19 and TRBJ1-2, the complete variable domain reads DGGITQSPKYLFRKEGQNVTLSCEQNLNHDAMYWYRQDPGQGLRLIYYSQIVNDFQKGDIAEGYSVSREKKESFPLTVTSAQKNPTAFYLCASRNDRANYGYTFGSGTRLTVV.

The gene calls are TRBV7-9 and TRBJ2-2; 12 bases fit TRBD2. V gave up 3 bases and J gave up 9 bases; unmatched junction bases: 11. The CDR3 contains 17 residues. The germline V gene has CDR1 SEHNR and CDR2 FQNEAQ (reference sequence). The CDR3 DNA reads as TGTGCCAGCAGCTTGGATGGACTAGCGGGGCTTCGGCGGGAGCTGTTTTTT. It encodes CASSLDGLAGLRRELFF.

The chain combines TRBV19 with TRBJ1-5; D not certain. Per germline, CDR1 LNHDA and CDR2 SQIVND (reference sequence). This CDR3 spans 14 amino acids. V was trimmed by 8 bases and J by 0 bases, leaving 11 bases between them. CDR3 protein: CASDDGLSNQPQHF. CDR3 sequence (DNA): TGTGCCAGTGACGACGGACTTAGCAATCAGCCCCAGCATTTT.

CDR3 amino acids: CASNGNNAGVHTDTQYF. The CDR3 region has the DNA TGTGCCAGCAATGGTAATAATGCGGGGGTCCACACAGATACGCAGTATTTT. The chain links TRBV9 to TRBJ2-3; the match to TRBD2 covers 7 bases. The CDR3 covers 17 residues. CDR1 is SGDLS, CDR2 YYNGEE, per germline. J gave up 2 bases and V 6 bases, and 15 bases lay outside the gene matches. Full variable domain (remainder filled in from reference TRBV9 and TRBJ2-3): DSGVTQTPKHLITATGQRVTLRCSPRSGDLSVYWYQQSLDQGLQFLIQYYNGEERAKGNILERFSAQQFPDLHSELNLSSLELGDSALYFCASNGNNAGVHTDTQYFGPGTRLTVL.

This clone was recorded a few times. This chain connects TRBV29-1 to TRBJ2-1, with TRBD1 matching 8 bases. Germline loops: CDR1 SQVTM, CDR2 ANQGSEA. V was clipped by 3 bases and J by 11 bases; unmatched bases: 6. The CDR3 is 12 amino acids. This chain's CDR3 is CSVEQGARKQFF. The CDR3 DNA reads as TGCAGCGTTGAGCAGGGGGCGCGGAAGCAGTTCTTC.

This clone has just a few counts. CDR3 sequence reads: CASSVGDSKETQYF. The CDR3 DNA reads TGCGCCAGCAGCGTAGGGGACTCAAAAGAGACCCAGTACTTC. The chain uses TRBV5-1 and TRBJ2-5; a weak D match, TRBD2 (6 bases). The CDR3 contains 14 residues. Germline V gives CDR1 SGHRS, CDR2 YFSETQ. V was cut by 4 bases and J by 3 bases, with 13 bases left in between. Combining the CDR3 with reference TRBV5-1 and TRBJ2-5 gives the whole variable domain KAGVTQTPRYLIKTRGQQVTLSCSPISGHRSVSWYQQTPGQGLQFLFEYFSETQRNKGNFPGRFSGRQFSNSRSEMNVSTLELGDSALYLCASSVGDSKETQYFGPGTRLLVL.

This clone turned up a few times. The rearrangement links TRBV4-1 to TRBJ2-7, with TRBD2 identical over 10 bases. The CDR3 is made up of 15 amino acids. CDR1 MGHRA and CDR2 YSYEKL come from the germline V gene. The V gene end was trimmed by 1 base and the J gene end by 2 bases; junction bases not matched to a gene: 2. CDR3 amino acids: CASSQGLAGAYEQYF. DNA of the CDR3: TGCGCCAGCAGCCAAGGACTAGCGGGTGCCTACGAGCAGTACTTC.

This clone turned up a few times. The rearrangement uses TRBV7-9 and TRBJ2-1, with 8 positions matching TRBD2. Germline CDR1 reads SEHNR; CDR2 reads FQNEAQ (reference sequence). After removal of 4 bases from V and 5 bases from J, the junction contained 7 bases not matched to a gene. The CDR3 totals 15 residues. In nucleotides, the CDR3 is TGTGCCAGCAGCTCGAGCGGGAGCAACAACAATGAGCAGTTCTTC. The encoded protein is CASSSSGSNNNEQFF.

The chain carries TRBV5-1 and TRBJ1-4; D might be TRBD1 (5 bases). The germline V gene encodes CDR1 SGHRS and CDR2 YFSETQ. The CDR3 has 14 residues. Trimming left V 4 bases short and J 4 bases short, with 11 bases between. The CDR3: CASSIDRNNEKLFF. As DNA, the CDR3 is TGCGCCAGCAGCATAGACAGAAATAATGAAAAACTGTTTTTT.

The gene calls are TRBV27 and TRBJ2-2; TRBD2 is a possible D gene (7 bases). This CDR3 is 16 amino acids long. V gave up 6 bases and J gave up 1 base, with 15 bases separating them. Germline V CDR1 and CDR2: MNHEY, SMNVEV (reference sequence). The CDR3 nucleotides read TGTGCCAGCAGGGGGTGGGGGGGCCAGAACACCGGGGAGCTGTTTTTT. Translated, it gives CASRGWGGQNTGELFF.

The chain couples TRBV2 to TRBJ1-4; TRBD1 matches 9 bases. Trimming removed 10 bases from V and 8 bases from J; junction bases left unmatched: 11. This CDR3 comprises 14 residues. Germline V gene lookup returns CDR1 SNHLY and CDR2 FYNNEI. This chain's CDR3 is CAIPEGQGSEKLFF. CDR3 sequence (DNA): TGTGCCATCCCGGAAGGACAGGGGTCGGAAAAACTGTTTTTT. The variable domain in full, with the rest retrieved from reference TRBV2 and TRBJ1-4, is EPEVTQTPSHQVTQMGQEVILRCVPISNHLYFYWYRQILGQKVEFLVSFYNNEISEKSEIFDDQFSVERPDGSNFTLKIRSTKLEDSAMYFCAIPEGQGSEKLFFGSGTQLSVL.

This clone was counted between two and nine times. This chain links TRBV5-1 with TRBJ2-4; 12 nucleotides align to TRBD2. The CDR3 totals 16 residues. CDR1 and CDR2 (germline): SGHRS, YFSETQ. V lost 4 bases and J lost 5; bases outside the gene matches: 7. The CDR3, as DNA: TGCGCCAGCAGCCCTCTAGCGGGAGGGCCAGAAAACATTCAGTACTTC. Amino acid sequence: CASSPLAGGPENIQYF. Drawing the rest from reference TRBV5-1 and TRBJ2-4, the complete variable domain is KAGVTQTPRYLIKTRGQQVTLSCSPISGHRSVSWYQQTPGQGLQFLFEYFSETQRNKGNFPGRFSGRQFSNSRSEMNVSTLELGDSALYLCASSPLAGGPENIQYFGAGTRLSVL.

The chain combines TRBV20-1 with TRBJ2-7, with no clear D. Germline lookup yields CDR1 DFQATT and CDR2 SNEGSKA (reference sequence). CDR3 length equals 11 residues. V lost 5 bases and J 6 bases, leaving 11 bases between the germline ends. CDR3 coding DNA: TGCAGTGCTCCGTTTGCGCGCGAGCAGTACTTC. Residues: CSAPFAREQYF.

This clone was detected only a few times. This chain uses TRBV25-1 with TRBJ2-1; 12 positions agree with TRBD1. CDR1 and CDR2 from the germline V gene are MGHDK and SYGVNS. This CDR3 is built from 16 residues. J was trimmed by 5 bases and V by 1 base; bases with no gene match: 3. CDR3 sequence reads: CASSESRDRGHNEQFF. CDR3 DNA sequence: TGTGCCAGCAGTGAATCCCGGGACAGGGGGCACAATGAGCAGTTCTTC.

This clone turned up a few times. The rearrangement joins TRBV7-8 to TRBJ2-4; D not certain. V lost 3 bases, J lost 0 bases, and 12 bases lay in between. This CDR3 contains 16 residues. In germline, CDR1 is SGHVS, CDR2 FQNEAQ. The CDR3 coding sequence is TGTGCCAGCAGCTTGTCAGTGCTTCTAGCCAAAAACATTCAGTACTTC. It codes for CASSLSVLLAKNIQYF.

This clone was detected a few times. The genes are TRBV5-4 and TRBJ2-5; 7 bases match TRBD2. This CDR3 contains 15 residues. Trimming at V came to 2 bases and at J to 4 bases, leaving 8 bases not matched to a gene. Germline CDR1 is SGHNT and CDR2 is YYREEE (reference sequence). The CDR3 DNA follows: TGTGCCAGCAGCTTTCTAGCGGAACCGGTAGAGACCCAGTACTTC. Residues: CASSFLAEPVETQYF.

This chain connects TRBV7-6 to TRBJ2-2; D ambiguous. CDR3 size: 12 residues. The germline V and J ends were trimmed by 3 bases and 5 bases, with 4 bases remaining between them. Germline values: CDR1 SGHVS, CDR2 FNYEAQ. For the CDR3, the DNA is TGTGCCAGCAGCTTGGCAACCGGGGAGCTGTTTTTT. Its protein product is CASSLATGELFF.